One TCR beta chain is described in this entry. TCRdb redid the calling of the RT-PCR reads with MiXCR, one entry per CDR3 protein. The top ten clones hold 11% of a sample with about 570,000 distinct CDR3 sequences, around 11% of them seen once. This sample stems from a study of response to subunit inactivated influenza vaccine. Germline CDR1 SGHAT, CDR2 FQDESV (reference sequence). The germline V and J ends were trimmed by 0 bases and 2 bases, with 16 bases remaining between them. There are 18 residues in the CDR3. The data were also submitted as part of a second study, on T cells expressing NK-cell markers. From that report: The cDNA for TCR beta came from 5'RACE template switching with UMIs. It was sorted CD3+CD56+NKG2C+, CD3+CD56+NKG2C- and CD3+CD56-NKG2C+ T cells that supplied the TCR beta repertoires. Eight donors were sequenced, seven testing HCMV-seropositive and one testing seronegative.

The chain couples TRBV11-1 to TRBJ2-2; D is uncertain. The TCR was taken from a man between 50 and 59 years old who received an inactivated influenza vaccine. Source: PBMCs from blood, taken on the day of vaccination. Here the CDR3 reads CASSLAFVWAANTGELFF. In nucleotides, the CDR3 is TGTGCCAGCAGCTTAGCGTTTGTGTGGGCAGCAAACACCGGGGAGCTGTTTTTT.